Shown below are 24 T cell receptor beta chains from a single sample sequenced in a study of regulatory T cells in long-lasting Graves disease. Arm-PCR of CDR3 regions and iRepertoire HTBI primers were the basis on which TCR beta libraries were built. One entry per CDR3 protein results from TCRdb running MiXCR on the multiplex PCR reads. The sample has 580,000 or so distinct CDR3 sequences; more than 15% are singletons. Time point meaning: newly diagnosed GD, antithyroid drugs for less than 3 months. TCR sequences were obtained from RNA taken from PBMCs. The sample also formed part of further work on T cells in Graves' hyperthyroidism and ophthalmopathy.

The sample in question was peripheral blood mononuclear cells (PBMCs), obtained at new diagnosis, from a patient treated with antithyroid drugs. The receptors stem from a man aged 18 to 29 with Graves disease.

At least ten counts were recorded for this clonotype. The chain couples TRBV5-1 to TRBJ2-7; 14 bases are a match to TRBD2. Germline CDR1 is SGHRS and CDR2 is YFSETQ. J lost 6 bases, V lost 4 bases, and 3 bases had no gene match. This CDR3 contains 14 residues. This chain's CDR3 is CASSGTSGSTEQYF. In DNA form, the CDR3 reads TGCGCCAGCAGCGGGACTAGCGGGAGTACCGAGCAGTACTTC.

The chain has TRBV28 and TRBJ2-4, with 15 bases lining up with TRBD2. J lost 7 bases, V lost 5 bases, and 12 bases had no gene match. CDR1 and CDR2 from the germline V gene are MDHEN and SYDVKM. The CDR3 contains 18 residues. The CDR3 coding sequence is TGTGCCAGCAGTCATCCATGGACTAGCGGGAGGGAATTGAACATTCAGTACTTC. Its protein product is CASSHPWTSGRELNIQYF.

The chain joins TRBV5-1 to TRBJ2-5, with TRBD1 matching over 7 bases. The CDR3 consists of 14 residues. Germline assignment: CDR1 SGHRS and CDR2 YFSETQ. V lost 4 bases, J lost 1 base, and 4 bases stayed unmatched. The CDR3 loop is CASSPDRIQETQYF. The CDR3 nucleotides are TGCGCCAGCAGCCCGGACAGGATCCAAGAGACCCAGTACTTC.

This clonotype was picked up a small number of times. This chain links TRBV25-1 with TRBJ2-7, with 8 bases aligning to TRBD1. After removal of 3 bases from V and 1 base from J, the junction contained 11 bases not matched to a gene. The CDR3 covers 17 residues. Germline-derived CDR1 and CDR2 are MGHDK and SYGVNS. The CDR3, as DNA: TGTGCCAGCAGTGACCTAATCGGGGACAGGCGATCCTACGAGCAGTACTTC. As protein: CASSDLIGDRRSYEQYF.

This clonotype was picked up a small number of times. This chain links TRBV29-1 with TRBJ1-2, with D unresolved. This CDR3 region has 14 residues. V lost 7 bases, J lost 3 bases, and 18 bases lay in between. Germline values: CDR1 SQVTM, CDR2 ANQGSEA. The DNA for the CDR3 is TGCAGCGGAGGTTTTAGCATCGATGACTATGGCTACACCTTC. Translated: CSGGFSIDDYGYTF.

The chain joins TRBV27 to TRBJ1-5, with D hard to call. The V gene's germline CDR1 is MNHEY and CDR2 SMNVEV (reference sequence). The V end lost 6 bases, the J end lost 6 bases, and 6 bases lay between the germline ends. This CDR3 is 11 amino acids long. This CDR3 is CASSPCQPQHF. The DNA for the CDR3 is TGTGCCAGCAGCCCCTGTCAGCCCCAGCATTTT.

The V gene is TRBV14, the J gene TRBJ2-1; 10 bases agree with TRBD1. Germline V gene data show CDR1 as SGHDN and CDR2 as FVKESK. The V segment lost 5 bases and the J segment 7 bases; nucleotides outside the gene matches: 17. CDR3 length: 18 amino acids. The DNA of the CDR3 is TGTGCCAGCAGCGACGAGAGACAGGGGGCGTACATGGGGAATGAGCAGTTCTTC. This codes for CASSDERQGAYMGNEQFF.

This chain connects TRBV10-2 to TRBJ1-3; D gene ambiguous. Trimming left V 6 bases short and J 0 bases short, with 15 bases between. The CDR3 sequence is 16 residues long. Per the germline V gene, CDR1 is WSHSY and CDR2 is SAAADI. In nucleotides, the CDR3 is TGCGCCAGCAGCGACCCCCTTGGAACCTCTGGAAACACCATATATTTT. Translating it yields CASSDPLGTSGNTIYF.

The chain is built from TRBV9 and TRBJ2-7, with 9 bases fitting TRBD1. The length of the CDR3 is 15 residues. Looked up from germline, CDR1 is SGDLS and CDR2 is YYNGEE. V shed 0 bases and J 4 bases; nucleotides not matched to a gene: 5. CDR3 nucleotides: TGTGCCAGCAGCGTAGCGACAGGGGGTACGTACGAGCAGTACTTC. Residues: CASSVATGGTYEQYF.

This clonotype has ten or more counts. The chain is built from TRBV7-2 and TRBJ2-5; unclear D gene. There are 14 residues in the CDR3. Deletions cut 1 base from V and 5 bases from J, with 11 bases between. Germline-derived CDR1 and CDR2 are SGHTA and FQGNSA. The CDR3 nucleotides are TGTGCCAGCAGCTTAGTCAGCCACTACGAGACCCAGTACTTC. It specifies CASSLVSHYETQYF.

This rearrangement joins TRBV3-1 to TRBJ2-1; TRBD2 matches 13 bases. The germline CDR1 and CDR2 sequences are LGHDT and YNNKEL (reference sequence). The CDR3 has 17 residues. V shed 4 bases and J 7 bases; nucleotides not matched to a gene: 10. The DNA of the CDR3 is TGTGCCAGCAGCCTGGCGACTAGCGGGAGGTGGAAGAATGAGCAGTTCTTC. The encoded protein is CASSLATSGRWKNEQFF.

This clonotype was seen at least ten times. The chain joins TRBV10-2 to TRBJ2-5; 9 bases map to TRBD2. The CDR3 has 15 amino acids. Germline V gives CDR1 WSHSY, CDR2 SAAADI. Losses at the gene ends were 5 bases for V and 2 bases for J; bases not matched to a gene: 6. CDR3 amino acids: CASSLAGMGQETQYF. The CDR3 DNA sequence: TGCGCCAGCAGTCTAGCGGGAATGGGTCAAGAGACCCAGTACTTC.

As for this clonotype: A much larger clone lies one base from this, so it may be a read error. CDR3 protein: CASSSWGGAGTQYF. CDR3 sequence (DNA): TGTGCCAGCAGCTCCTGGGGGGGGGCCGGGACCCAGTACTTC. V and J are TRBV11-2 and TRBJ2-5; D might be TRBD2 (7 bases). With 4 bases removed from V and 7 bases from J, the gap between germline ends came to 16 bases. CDR1 is SGHAT, CDR2 FQNNGV, per germline. The CDR3 extends over 14 amino acids. The variable domain in full, with the rest retrieved from reference TRBV11-2 and TRBJ2-5, is EAGVAQSPRYKIIEKRQSVAFWCNPISGHATLYWYQQILGQGPKLLIQFQNNGVVDDSQLPKDRFSAERLKGVDSTLKIQPAKLEDSAVYLCASSSWGGAGTQYFGPGTRLLVL.

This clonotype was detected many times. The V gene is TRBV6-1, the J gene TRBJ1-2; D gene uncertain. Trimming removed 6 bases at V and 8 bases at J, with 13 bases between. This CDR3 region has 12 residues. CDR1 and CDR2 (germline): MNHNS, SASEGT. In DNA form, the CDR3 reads TGTGCCAGCAGGCCCGAGGCTGGGGGCTACACCTTC. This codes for CASRPEAGGYTF.

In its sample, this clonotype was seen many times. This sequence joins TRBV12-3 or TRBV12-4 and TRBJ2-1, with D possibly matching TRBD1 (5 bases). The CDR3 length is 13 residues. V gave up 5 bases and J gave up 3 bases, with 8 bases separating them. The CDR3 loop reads CASSPGYYNEQFF. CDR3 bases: TGTGCCAGCAGTCCAGGGTACTACAATGAGCAGTTCTTC.

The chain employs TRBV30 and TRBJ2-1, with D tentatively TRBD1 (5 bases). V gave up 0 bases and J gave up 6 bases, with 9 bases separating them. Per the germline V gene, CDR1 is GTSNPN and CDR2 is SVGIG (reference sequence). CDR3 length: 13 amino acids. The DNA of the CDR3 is TGTGCCTGGAGTGTATCAGGGTTCAATGAGCAGTTCTTC. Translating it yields CAWSVSGFNEQFF.

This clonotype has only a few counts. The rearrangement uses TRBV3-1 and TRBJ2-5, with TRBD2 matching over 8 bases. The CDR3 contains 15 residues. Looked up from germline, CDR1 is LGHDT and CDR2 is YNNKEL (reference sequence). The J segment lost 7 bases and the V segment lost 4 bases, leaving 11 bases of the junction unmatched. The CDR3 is CASSPEPVAGGTQYF. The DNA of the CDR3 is TGTGCCAGCAGCCCTGAGCCCGTGGCGGGAGGGACCCAGTACTTC.

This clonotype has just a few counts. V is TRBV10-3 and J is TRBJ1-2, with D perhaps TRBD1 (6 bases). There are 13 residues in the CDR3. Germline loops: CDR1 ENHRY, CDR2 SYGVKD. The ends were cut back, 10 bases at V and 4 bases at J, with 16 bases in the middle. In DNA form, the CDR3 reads TGTGCCACACGGGACACGGGGCCCTATGGCTACACCTTC. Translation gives CATRDTGPYGYTF.

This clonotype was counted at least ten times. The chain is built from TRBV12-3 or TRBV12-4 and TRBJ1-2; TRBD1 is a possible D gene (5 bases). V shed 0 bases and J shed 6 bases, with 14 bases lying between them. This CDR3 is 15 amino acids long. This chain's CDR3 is CASSLALAGIDGYTF. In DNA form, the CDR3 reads TGTGCCAGCAGTTTAGCGCTGGCAGGGATTGATGGCTACACCTTC.

The CDR3 protein is CASSWDPQETQYF. CDR3 bases: TGTGCCAGCAGCTGGGACCCGCAAGAGACCCAGTACTTC. The chain couples TRBV7-9 to TRBJ2-5; D may match TRBD1 or TRBD2 (5 bases each). Trimming took off 4 bases at V and 2 bases at J, with 8 bases between the two ends. The V gene's germline CDR1 is SEHNR and CDR2 FQNEAQ (reference sequence). The CDR3 is 13 amino acids.

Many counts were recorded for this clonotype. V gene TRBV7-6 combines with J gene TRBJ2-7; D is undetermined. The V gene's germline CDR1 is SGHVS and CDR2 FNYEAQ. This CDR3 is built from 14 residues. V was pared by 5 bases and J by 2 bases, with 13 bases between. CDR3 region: CASSTSGSAYEQYF. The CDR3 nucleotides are TGTGCCAGCAGCACCTCAGGTTCGGCCTACGAGCAGTACTTC.

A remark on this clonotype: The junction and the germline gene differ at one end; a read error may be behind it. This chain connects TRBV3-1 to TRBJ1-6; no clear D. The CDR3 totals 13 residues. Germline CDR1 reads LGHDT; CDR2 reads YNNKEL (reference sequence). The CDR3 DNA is TGTACCAGCAGCCAAGCACGGGAGTCACCCCTCCACTTT. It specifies CTSSQARESPLHF.

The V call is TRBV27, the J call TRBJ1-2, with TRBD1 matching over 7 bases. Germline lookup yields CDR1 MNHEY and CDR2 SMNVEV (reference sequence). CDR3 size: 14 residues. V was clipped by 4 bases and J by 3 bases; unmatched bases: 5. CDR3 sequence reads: CASSSRTGHYGYTF. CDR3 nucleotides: TGTGCCAGCAGTTCTCGGACAGGTCACTATGGCTACACCTTC.

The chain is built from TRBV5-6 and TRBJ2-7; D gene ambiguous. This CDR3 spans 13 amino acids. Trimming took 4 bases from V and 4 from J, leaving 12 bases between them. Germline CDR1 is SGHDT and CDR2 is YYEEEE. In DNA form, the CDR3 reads TGTGCCAGCAGCCCGTACACAAGGTACGAGCAGTACTTC. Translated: CASSPYTRYEQYF.